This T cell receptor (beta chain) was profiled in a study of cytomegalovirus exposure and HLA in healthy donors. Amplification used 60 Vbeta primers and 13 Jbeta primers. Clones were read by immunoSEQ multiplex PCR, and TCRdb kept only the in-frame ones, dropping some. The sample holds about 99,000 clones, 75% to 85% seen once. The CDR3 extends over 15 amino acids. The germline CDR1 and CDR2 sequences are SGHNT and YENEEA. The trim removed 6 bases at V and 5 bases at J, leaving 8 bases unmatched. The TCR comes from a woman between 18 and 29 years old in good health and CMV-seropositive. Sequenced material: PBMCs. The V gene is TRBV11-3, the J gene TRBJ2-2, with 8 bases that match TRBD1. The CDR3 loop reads CASSKGQGHTGELFF. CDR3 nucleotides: TGTGCCAGCAGTAAAGGACAGGGTCATACCGGGGAGCTGTTTTTT.